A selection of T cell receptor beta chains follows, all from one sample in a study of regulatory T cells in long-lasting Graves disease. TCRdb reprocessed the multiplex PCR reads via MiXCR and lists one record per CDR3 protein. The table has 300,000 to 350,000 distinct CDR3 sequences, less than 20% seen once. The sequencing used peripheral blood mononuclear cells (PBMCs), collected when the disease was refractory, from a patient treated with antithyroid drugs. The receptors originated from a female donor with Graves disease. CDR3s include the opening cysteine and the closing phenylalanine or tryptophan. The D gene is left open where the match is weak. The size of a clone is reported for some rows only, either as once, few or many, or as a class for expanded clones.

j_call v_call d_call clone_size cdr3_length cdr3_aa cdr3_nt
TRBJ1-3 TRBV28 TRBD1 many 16 CASSFGTGGTGNTIYF TGTGCCAGCAGTTTTGGGACAGGGGGGACTGGAAACACCATATATTTT
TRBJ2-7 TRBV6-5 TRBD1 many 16 CASSFPPGQGNYEQYF TGTGCCAGCAGTTTCCCGCCGGGACAGGGGAACTACGAGCAGTACTTC
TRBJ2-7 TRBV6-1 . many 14 CASSEVMAGDEQYF TGTGCCAGCAGTGAAGTGATGGCAGGGGACGAGCAGTACTTC
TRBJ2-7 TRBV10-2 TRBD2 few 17 CASSESRLAGGWYEQYF TGCGCCAGCAGTGAGTCAAGGCTAGCGGGGGGTTGGTACGAGCAGTACTTC
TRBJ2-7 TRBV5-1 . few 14 CASSSRDASYEQYF TGCGCCAGCAGCTCCCGGGACGCATCCTACGAGCAGTACTTC
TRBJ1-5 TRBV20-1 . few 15 CSAKDSRVGNQPQHF TGCAGTGCTAAGGACAGTAGAGTGGGCAATCAGCCCCAGCATTTT
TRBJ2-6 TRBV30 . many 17 CAWRRGQVRSGANVLTF TGTGCCTGGAGACGGGGGCAAGTGCGCTCTGGGGCCAACGTCCTGACTTTC
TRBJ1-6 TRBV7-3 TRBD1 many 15 CASSPGTGQYSPLHF TGTGCCAGCAGCCCCGGGACAGGGCAGTATTCACCCCTCCACTTT
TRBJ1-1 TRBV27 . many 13 CASINRVRTEAFF TGTGCCAGCATCAACAGGGTTCGGACTGAAGCTTTCTTT
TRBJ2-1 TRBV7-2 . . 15 CASSLAGGAHNEQFF TGTGCCAGCAGCTTAGCAGGGGGGGCCCACAATGAGCAGTTCTTC
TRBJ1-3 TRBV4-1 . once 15 CASSQVGRAGNTIYF TGCGCCAGCAGCCAAGTAGGCAGGGCTGGAAACACCATATATTTT
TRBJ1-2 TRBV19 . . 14 CASSLWDTNYGYTF TGTGCCAGTAGTTTATGGGATACTAACTATGGCTACACCTTC
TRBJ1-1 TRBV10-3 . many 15 CAISLETASFSEAFF TGTGCCATCAGCTTAGAGACAGCCAGCTTTTCGGAAGCTTTCTTT
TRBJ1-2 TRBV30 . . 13 CAWSVQQVYGYTF TGTGCCTGGAGTGTACAACAGGTCTATGGCTACACCTTC
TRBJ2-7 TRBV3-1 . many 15 CASSQVGNWGGEQYF TGTGCCAGCAGCCAAGTTGGGAACTGGGGAGGCGAGCAGTACTTC
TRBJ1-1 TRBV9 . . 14 CASSVVGSAPEAFF TGTGCCAGCAGCGTAGTGGGATCAGCCCCTGAAGCTTTCTTT
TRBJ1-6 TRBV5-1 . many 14 CASSLAWVGSPLHF TGCGCCAGCAGCTTGGCCTGGGTTGGTTCACCCCTCCACTTT
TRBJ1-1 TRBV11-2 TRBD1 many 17 CASSLGPGQRMNTEAFF TGTGCCAGCAGCTTAGGACCGGGACAGCGCATGAACACTGAAGCTTTCTTT
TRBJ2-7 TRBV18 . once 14 CASSPLHSSYEQYF TGTGCCAGCTCACCACTGCACAGCTCCTACGAGCAGTACTTC